This T cell receptor (beta chain) was identified in a study of cytomegalovirus exposure and HLA in healthy donors. In the study overall: About 200 million T cells yielded 90 million to 130 million unique TCR beta sequences, as an earlier analysis found. General study results and limits: About 87% or about 30% of the time was how often most TCR beta V segments were productive, according to an earlier analysis. Reports state that TCR beta sequences accurately predicted most subjects' HLA-A and HLA-B alleles.

From germline, CDR1 is SGHTA and CDR2 FQGTGA. The CDR3 extends over 15 amino acids. The PCR ran on 60 Vbeta and 13 Jbeta primers. Libraries were prepared by immunoSEQ multiplex PCR; TCRdb keeps only in-frame clonotypes and omits some of them. The data contain about 120,000 clones, around three quarters of them singletons. In the case of this clone: Its antigen is unidentified. The junction and the germline gene differ at one end; a read error may be behind it. Other DNA sequences of this sample code for an identical CDR3.

Specimen: PBMCs. V and J are TRBV7-3 and TRBJ2-2, with TRBD1 matching over 7 bases. This receptor was identified in a man aged 25-45 years in good health and CMV-seropositive. CDR3 region: CASSPDRVDTGELFF. DNA of the CDR3: TGCGCCAGCAGCCCCGACAGGGTGGACACCGGGGAGCTGTTTTTT.